This entry describes one TCR beta chain. This record comes from a study of T cell responses to AZD1222 COVID-19 vaccine. Data came from immunoSEQ multiplex PCR; TCRdb stores just in-frame clones and leaves some out. The data show 70,000 to 100,000 clones, about 93% seen once. Germline values: CDR1 KGHSH, CDR2 LQKENI. V shed 6 bases and J 4 bases; nucleotides not matched to a gene: 22. The CDR3 extends over 19 amino acids. This sequence joins TRBV18 and TRBJ2-7, with 9 bases matching TRBD1. The specimen comprised peripheral blood, sampled 28 days after the second AZD1222 dose. This TCR came from an adult who received the AZD1222 COVID-19 vaccine. CDR3 sequence (DNA): TGTGCCAGCTCCCTTAATCCCCCGGGACAGGGTAGGAGGGGATACGAGCAGTACTTC. This sequence encodes CASSLNPPGQGRRGYEQYF.